This T cell receptor (beta chain) stems from a study of response to subunit inactivated influenza vaccine. Findings of the study overall: Researchers suggested that each seasonal influenza vaccination recruits few new T cells.

For this clonotype: Its specificity is not known.

The CDR3 is 17 amino acids. V was clipped by 0 bases and J by 0 bases; unmatched bases: 5. The V gene's germline CDR1 is SGHRS and CDR2 YFSETQ. TCRdb re-called the RT-PCR reads with MiXCR, one entry per CDR3 protein. The repertoire holds fewer than 700,000 distinct CDR3 sequences, under 15% seen once, with around 13% in the top ten. The specimen comprised PBMCs from blood, sampled 40 to 50 days after vaccination. This clonotype originated in a man aged 50 or older who received an inactivated influenza vaccine. The rearrangement links TRBV5-1 to TRBJ2-7; 11 bases agree with TRBD2. CDR3 sequence: CASSLGLAGPLSYEQYF. In nucleotides, the CDR3 is TGCGCCAGCAGCTTGGGACTAGCGGGGCCTCTCTCCTACGAGCAGTACTTC.